This T cell receptor (beta chain) was obtained from a study of glioma-infiltrating T cells after dendritic cell vaccination. At the level of the study: Dendritic cell vaccination trial patients had either newly diagnosed or recurrent glioblastoma.

Sequencing used immunoSEQ multiplex PCR; TCRdb keeps in-frame clones, though not all of them. The repertoire holds almost 65,000 clones, with around 83% as singletons. Trimming took 3 bases from V and 6 from J, leaving 11 bases between them. The germline gives CDR1 SGDLS, CDR2 YYNGEE. This CDR3 comprises 13 residues. Specimen: blood, collected before dendritic cell vaccination. The receptor comes from a human donor with glioblastoma. The chain combines TRBV9 with TRBJ2-3; no firm D call. The DNA of the CDR3 is TGTGCCAGCAGCGCGCGTCCGGGTGATACGCAGTATTTT. Protein: CASSARPGDTQYF.